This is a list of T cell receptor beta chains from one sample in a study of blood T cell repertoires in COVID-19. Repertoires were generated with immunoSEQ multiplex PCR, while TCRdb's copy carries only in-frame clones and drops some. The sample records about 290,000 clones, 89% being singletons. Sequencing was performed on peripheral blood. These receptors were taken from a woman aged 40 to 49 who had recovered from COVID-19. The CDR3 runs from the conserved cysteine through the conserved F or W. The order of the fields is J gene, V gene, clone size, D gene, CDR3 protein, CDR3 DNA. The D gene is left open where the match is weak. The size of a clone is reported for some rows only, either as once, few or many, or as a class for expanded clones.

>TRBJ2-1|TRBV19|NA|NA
CASRAGFQQFF
TGTGCTTCCAGGGCTGGATTTCAGCAGTTCTTC
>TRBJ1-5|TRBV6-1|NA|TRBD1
CASSEGGGTGGPWGNQPQHF
TGTGCCAGCAGTGAAGGAGGGGGGACAGGGGGTCCCTGGGGCAATCAGCCCCAGCATTTT
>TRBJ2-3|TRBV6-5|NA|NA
CATVPLTPTDTQYF
TGTGCCACAGTACCATTAACCCCGACAGATACGCAGTATTTT
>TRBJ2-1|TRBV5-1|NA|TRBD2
CASSLERGDNEQFF
TGCGCCAGCAGCTTGGAGCGGGGGGACAATGAGCAGTTCTTC
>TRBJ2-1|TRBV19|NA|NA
CASSKTTSKVFHEQFF
TGTGCCAGTAGTAAAACGACTAGTAAGGTGTTCCATGAGCAGTTCTTC
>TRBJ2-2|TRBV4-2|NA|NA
CASSQGYVLGGNTGELFF
TGTGCCAGCAGCCAAGGTTACGTACTAGGGGGGAACACCGGGGAGCTGTTTTTT
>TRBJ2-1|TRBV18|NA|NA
CASSPGLPYNEQFF
TGTGCCAGCTCACCGGGACTCCCCTACAATGAGCAGTTCTTC
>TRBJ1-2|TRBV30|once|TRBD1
CAWSVQGALGYTF
TGTGCCTGGAGTGTGCAGGGGGCTCTTGGCTACACCTTC
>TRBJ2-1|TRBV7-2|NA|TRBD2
CASSLVAGDRSYNEQFF
TGTGCCAGCAGCTTAGTAGCGGGGGACAGATCCTACAATGAGCAGTTCTTC
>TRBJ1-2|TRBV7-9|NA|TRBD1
CASSPTGPEGYTF
TGTGCCAGCAGCCCGACAGGGCCGGAAGGCTACACCTTC
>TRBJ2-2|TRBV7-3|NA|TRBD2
CASSSSGVGFGAGVAGELFF
TGTGCCAGCAGCTCCTCAGGAGTTGGCTTCGGAGCGGGAGTTGCCGGGGAGCTGTTTTTT
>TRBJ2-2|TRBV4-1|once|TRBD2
CASSPVLDLAGAAGELFF
TGCGCCAGCAGCCCCGTCCTTGATCTAGCGGGAGCAGCCGGGGAGCTGTTTTTT
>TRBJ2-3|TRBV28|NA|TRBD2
CASDLAGSRDTQYF
TGTGCCAGCGACCTAGCGGGGTCCAGGGATACGCAGTATTTT
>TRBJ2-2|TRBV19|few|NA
CASRPGHQLNTGELFF
TGTGCCAGTAGACCGGGACACCAACTGAACACCGGGGAGCTGTTTTTT
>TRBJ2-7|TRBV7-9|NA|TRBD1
CASSFGTGESYEQYF
TGTGCCAGCAGCTTTGGGACAGGGGAATCCTACGAGCAGTACTTC
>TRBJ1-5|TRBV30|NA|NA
CAWRNSDGQPQHF
TGTGCCTGGAGAAATAGTGACGGGCAGCCCCAGCATTTT
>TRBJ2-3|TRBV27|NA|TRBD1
CASSSRQGPTDTQYF
TGTGCCAGCAGTTCCCGACAGGGCCCGACAGATACGCAGTATTTT
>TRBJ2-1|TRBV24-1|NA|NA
CATSDSRTDNEQFF
TGTGCCACCAGTGATTCGCGGACAGACAATGAGCAGTTCTTC
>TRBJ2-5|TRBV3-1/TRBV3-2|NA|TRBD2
CASSQNLAEQETQYF
TGTGCCAGCAGCCAAAACCTAGCGGAGCAAGAGACCCAGTACTTC
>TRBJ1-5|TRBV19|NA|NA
CASRRVREEYGPQHF
TGTGCCAGTAGACGGGTTAGAGAAGAATATGGGCCCCAGCATTTT
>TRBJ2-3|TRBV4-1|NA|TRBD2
CASSQIAGAHTDTQYF
TGCGCCAGCAGCCAGATAGCGGGGGCCCACACAGATACGCAGTATTTT
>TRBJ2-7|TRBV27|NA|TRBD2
CASRKREGGYEQYF
TGTGCCAGCAGAAAGCGGGAGGGCGGCTACGAGCAGTACTTC
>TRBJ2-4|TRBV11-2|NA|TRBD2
CASSAGTSGPRGDF
TGTGCCAGCAGCGCCGGGACTAGCGGGCCCAGGGGCGACTTC
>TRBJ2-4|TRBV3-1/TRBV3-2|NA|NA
CASSGRDRLFQYF
TGTGCCAGCAGCGGCCGAGACAGGCTCTTTCAGTACTTC
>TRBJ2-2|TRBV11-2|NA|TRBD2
CASSSVAGGTGELFF
TGTGCCAGCAGCTCCGTAGCGGGAGGAACCGGGGAGCTGTTTTTT
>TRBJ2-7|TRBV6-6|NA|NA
CASSYGGASYEQYF
TGTGCCAGCAGTTACGGTGGGGCCTCCTACGAGCAGTACTTC
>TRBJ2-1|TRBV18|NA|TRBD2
CASSRGTSGPYNEQFF
TGTGCCAGCTCACGCGGGACTAGCGGCCCGTACAATGAGCAGTTCTTC
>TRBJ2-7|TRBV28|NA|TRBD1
CASSDGTAVPVLF
TGTGCCAGCAGTGACGGGACAGCGGTTCCCGTCCTCTTC
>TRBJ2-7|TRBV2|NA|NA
CASSEGYYEQYF
TGTGCCAGCAGCGAGGGCTACTACGAGCAGTACTTC
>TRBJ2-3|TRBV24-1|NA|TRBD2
CATSDLAGTSGFVTDTQYF
TGTGCCACCAGTGATTTGGCCGGGACTAGCGGGTTCGTCACAGATACGCAGTATTTT
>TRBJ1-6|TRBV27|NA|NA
CASSTPIVYENSPLHF
TGTGCCAGCAGCACTCCCATCGTGTACGAGAATTCACCCCTCCACTTT
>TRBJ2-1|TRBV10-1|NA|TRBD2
CASRASGVGEQFF
TGCGCCAGCAGGGCTAGCGGAGTGGGGGAGCAGTTCTTC
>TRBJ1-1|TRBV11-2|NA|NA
CASSLAGEEAFF
TGTGCCAGCAGCTTAGCCGGAGAGGAGGCTTTCTTT
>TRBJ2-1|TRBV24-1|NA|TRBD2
CATSDSPGLAGPNEQFF
TGTGCCACCAGTGATTCCCCCGGACTAGCGGGACCCAATGAGCAGTTCTTC
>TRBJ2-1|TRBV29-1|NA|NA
CSSPGEDLENEQFF
TGCAGCTCCCCCGGCGAGGATTTAGAAAATGAGCAGTTCTTC
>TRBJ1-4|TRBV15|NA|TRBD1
CATSRMLTGGEKLFF
TGTGCCACCAGCAGAATGTTGACAGGGGGGGAAAAACTGTTTTTT
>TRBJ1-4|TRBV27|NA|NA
CASGGVATREKLFF
TGTGCCAGCGGGGGGGTGGCGACACGGGAAAAACTGTTTTTT
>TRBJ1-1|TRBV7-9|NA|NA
CASSPTGRAEAFF
TGTGCCAGCAGCCCGACAGGCAGGGCTGAAGCTTTCTTT
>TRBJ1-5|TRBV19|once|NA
CASSRGDQPQHF
TGTGCCAGTAGTCGGGGTGATCAGCCCCAGCATTTT
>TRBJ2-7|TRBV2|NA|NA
CANLAPGREQYF
TGTGCCAACTTGGCCCCGGGAAGGGAGCAGTACTTC
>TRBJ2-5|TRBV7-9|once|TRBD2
CASSLGLAQETQYF
TGTGCCAGCAGCTTAGGACTAGCCCAAGAGACCCAGTACTTC
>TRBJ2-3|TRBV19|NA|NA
CASSIGLFARGSTDTQYF
TGTGCCAGTAGTATAGGTTTATTCGCGCGGGGAAGCACAGATACGCAGTATTTT
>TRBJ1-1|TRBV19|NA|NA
CASSSHYRAPGLF
TGTGCCAGTAGTTCACACTACAGGGCACCGGGTTTGTTT
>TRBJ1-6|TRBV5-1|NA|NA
CASSLRGLHNSPLHF
TGCGCCAGCAGCTTGCGGGGTCTTCATAATTCACCCCTCCACTTT
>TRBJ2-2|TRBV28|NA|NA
CASSLPWTVTGELFF
TGTGCCAGCAGTTTACCCTGGACAGTAACCGGGGAGCTGTTTTTT
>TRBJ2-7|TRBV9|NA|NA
CASSVESGPSYEQYF
TGTGCCAGCAGCGTAGAAAGCGGGCCCTCCTACGAGCAGTACTTC
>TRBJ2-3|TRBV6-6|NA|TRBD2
CASEERERLNTQYF
TGTGCCAGCGAGGAGCGGGAGCGTCTCAATACGCAGTATTTT
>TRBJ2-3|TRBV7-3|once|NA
CASSAAGLRTDTQYF
TGTGCCAGCAGCGCTGCCGGACTCCGCACAGATACGCAGTATTTT
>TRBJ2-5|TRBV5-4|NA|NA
CASSLAGAGQETQYF
TGTGCCAGCAGCTTGGCGGGTGCCGGCCAAGAGACCCAGTACTTC
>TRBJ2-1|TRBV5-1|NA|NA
CASSLAGAGADEQFF
TGCGCCAGCAGCTTGGCGGGTGCGGGGGCAGATGAGCAGTTCTTC
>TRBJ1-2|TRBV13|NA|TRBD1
CASSLGGFTGGESNIYGYTF
TGTGCCAGCAGCTTAGGCGGTTTTACAGGGGGCGAAAGTAATATATATGGCTACACCTTC
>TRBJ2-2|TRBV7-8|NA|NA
CASSLVEAGTTGELFF
TGTGCCAGCAGCTTAGTTGAGGCGGGAACTACCGGGGAGCTGTTTTTT
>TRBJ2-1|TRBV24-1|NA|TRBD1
CATSDGDSEQFF
TGTGCCACCAGTGATGGGGACAGCGAGCAGTTCTTC
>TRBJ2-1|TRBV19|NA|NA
CASSIVLGGGYNEQFF
TGTGCCAGTAGTATAGTTTTGGGGGGAGGTTACAATGAGCAGTTCTTC
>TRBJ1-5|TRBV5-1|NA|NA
CASRATGDSNQPQHF
TGCGCCAGCAGAGCGACAGGAGATAGCAATCAGCCCCAGCATTTT
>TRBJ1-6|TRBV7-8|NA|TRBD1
CASSLARTGLIDSPLHF
TGTGCCAGCAGCTTAGCCCGGACAGGGCTGATAGATTCACCCCTCCACTTT
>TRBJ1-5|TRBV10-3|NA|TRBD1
CATYPGQENYSNQPQHF
TGTGCCACCTATCCAGGACAGGAGAATTATAGCAATCAGCCCCAGCATTTT